The T cell receptor beta chain under discussion was sequenced for a study of post-analysis software for immune sequencing data. Study summary: In terms of disease course, relapsing-remitting, secondary progressive and progressive-relapsing multiple sclerosis were included.

From germline, CDR1 is SGDLS and CDR2 YYNGEE. The CDR3 totals 15 residues. V was trimmed by 4 bases and J by 4 bases, leaving 15 bases between them. A word on this clonotype: Its target is unknown.

Study results and limitations: Clustering by F measure revealed strong co-clustering among samples prepared together in one batch. Significantly lower normalized Chao1 diversity was seen in multiple sclerosis patients than in controls. In patients, five or six TRBV segments were more frequent than in controls, with TRBV5-6, TRBV5-1 and TRBV20-1 among them.

TCR beta cDNA libraries had unique molecular identifiers. Via MiXCR, TCRdb re-called the PCR reads, giving one row per CDR3 protein. The data contain hundreds of thousands of distinct CDR3 sequences, roughly 38% of them singletons. The TCR sequence derives from a girl aged 5-17 years with multiple sclerosis. The sample was blood. V and J are TRBV9 and TRBJ2-1; D call uncertain. The CDR3 is CASSTSGLAYNEQFF. In nucleotides, the CDR3 is TGTGCCAGCAGCACCTCCGGATTGGCTTACAATGAGCAGTTCTTC.